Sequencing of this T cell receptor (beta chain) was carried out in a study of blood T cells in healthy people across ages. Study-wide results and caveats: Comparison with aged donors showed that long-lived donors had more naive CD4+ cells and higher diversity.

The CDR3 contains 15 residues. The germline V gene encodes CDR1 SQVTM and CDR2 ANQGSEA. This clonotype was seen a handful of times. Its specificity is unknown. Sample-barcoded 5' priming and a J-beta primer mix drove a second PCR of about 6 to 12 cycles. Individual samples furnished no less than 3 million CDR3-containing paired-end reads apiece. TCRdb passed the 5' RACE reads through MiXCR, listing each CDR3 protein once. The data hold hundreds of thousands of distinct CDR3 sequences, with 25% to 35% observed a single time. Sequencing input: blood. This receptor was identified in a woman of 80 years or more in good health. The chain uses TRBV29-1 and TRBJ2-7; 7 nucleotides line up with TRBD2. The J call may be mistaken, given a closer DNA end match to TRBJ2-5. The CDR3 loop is CSVEIVTGGIETQYF. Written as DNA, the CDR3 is TGCAGCGTTGAAATCGTAACGGGAGGCATAGAGACCCAGTACTTC.